This T cell receptor beta chain originates from a study of T cells expressing NK-cell markers. UMIs were included in TCR beta cDNA generated by 5'RACE template switching. From the 5' RACE reads, TCRdb lists one entry per CDR3 protein and no DNA. This sample's table has 300,000 to 500,000 distinct CDR3 sequences. Germline V gene sequence: CDR1 LNHDA, CDR2 SQIVND (reference sequence). CDR3 length: 20 amino acids. Source material: blood T cells: a sorted CD56 or NKG2C T cell subset, CD4+ or CD8+ T cells, or bulk PBMC T cells (not recorded which). This sequence was found in a woman between 50 and 59 years old in good health. This chain uses TRBV19 with TRBJ2-1; the D call from TCRdb, TRBD2, cannot be confirmed without DNA. CDR3 amino acids: CASSIYPVVAGGGTYNEQFF.